This T cell receptor (beta chain) was captured in a study of shared clonotypes between healthy human individuals. Across the whole study: The people who gave samples were a couple of women and a few men aged 18 to 49. CD4 naive and CD4 memory each took three plates per donor, while CD8 naive took two and CD8 memory one.

Naive CD8 cells comprised CD45RO-negative, CCR7-positively selected cells, excluding terminally differentiated effector memory CD45RA+ cells. General study findings and limits: Across a handful of donors, naive CD4 shared roughly 5.2%, naive CD8 about 3.2%, memory CD4 2% to 2.5%, memory CD8 about 0.4%.

Comment on this clone: Its antigen remains unidentified.

Original analysis: Without quality scores, immunoSEQ junctional reads could not be filtered like full-length reads. The data were produced by immunoSEQ multiplex PCR, yet TCRdb's version contains in-frame clones alone and is incomplete. From that table come the V and J calls and clone size; the DNA was used to work out D and trimming. The sample yields 2 million to 2.5 million clones, roughly 95% seen once. The TCR originated in a man aged 18 to 30 in good health. Specimen: naive CD8+ T cells sorted from blood.

In nucleotides, the CDR3 is TGCGCCAGCAGCTTGGAGTCCCCTAGGAACCTCCCAAGCACAGATACGCAGTATTTT. This sequence encodes CASSLESPRNLPSTDTQYF. The chain recombines TRBV5-1 with TRBJ2-3, with D uncertain. Germline V gene lookup returns CDR1 SGHRS and CDR2 YFSETQ. V dropped 0 bases and J dropped 0 bases, with 20 bases sitting between them. This CDR3 has 19 residues.